This T cell receptor beta chain was captured in a study of graft-versus-host responses after intestinal transplantation. In the study overall: Transplant types were multivisceral, liver-intestinal, or isolated intestinal. All of the recipients had induction that used anti-thymocyte globulin, then tacrolimus and steroids for about 3 years. Study observations and caveats: Some GvH clones appeared in ileal mucosa or blood before recipient bone marrow.

Clones were sequenced by immunoSEQ multiplex PCR, and TCRdb holds only the in-frame ones, with some missing. The sample records tens of thousands of clones, roughly four fifths being singletons. Unmatched junction bases numbered 6, after V lost 2 bases and J lost 10 bases. Germline V CDR1 and CDR2: MDHEN, SYDVKM. This CDR3 has 14 residues. This clone appeared a single time. Antigen specificity is unknown. The material sequenced was PBMCs, taken more than 950 days after transplant. The source is a human patient who received an intestinal transplant, so some T cells may come from the graft donor. The rearrangement uses TRBV28 and TRBJ2-1; 9 bases are a match to TRBD1. CDR3 bases: TGTGCCAGCAGTTTACGTGGAACAGGGGGCGAGCAGTTCTTC. As protein: CASSLRGTGGEQFF.